These 32 T cell receptor beta chains came from one sample sequenced in a study of STAT5B mutations in CD4+ large granular lymphocyte leukemia. Method: immunoSEQ multiplex PCR; TCRdb's copy keeps in-frame clones and lacks some. The sample records approximately 20,000 clones, 60% to 80% being singletons. Sequenced material: CD4+ T cells from blood buffy coats. These receptors came from a human donor in good health.

The J gene is TRBJ1-6, the V gene TRBV4-2; D might be TRBD1 (6 bases). Germline V gene lookup returns CDR1 LGHNA and CDR2 YNFKEQ. This CDR3 is built from 17 residues. Trimming took off 0 bases at V and 7 bases at J, with 16 bases between the two ends. CDR3 nucleotides: TGTGCCAGCAGCCAAGAAACCGGGGGCAGCGGGAATTCACCCCTCCACTTT. As protein: CASSQETGGSGNSPLHF.

The chain joins TRBV27 to TRBJ1-1; TRBD1 matches 8 bases. Germline CDR1 reads MNHEY; CDR2 reads SMNVEV (reference sequence). The trim removed 5 bases at V and 0 bases at J, leaving 5 bases unmatched. The CDR3 totals 15 residues. For the CDR3, the DNA is TGTGCCAGCAGTAAGACAGGGGTCCTGAACACTGAAGCTTTCTTT. Translating it yields CASSKTGVLNTEAFF.

J is TRBJ2-1 and V is TRBV6-1; 7 positions agree with TRBD1. V lost 5 bases and J lost 8; bases outside the gene matches: 6. This CDR3 is built from 13 residues. Germline V CDR1 and CDR2: MNHNS, SASEGT. CDR3 region: CASSIDRVYEQFF. The CDR3 DNA is TGTGCCAGCAGTATAGACAGGGTGTATGAGCAGTTCTTC.

The chain has TRBV25-1 and TRBJ2-2, with D possibly being TRBD1 (6 bases). This CDR3 has 13 residues. The V gene's germline CDR1 is MGHDK and CDR2 SYGVNS. The germline V and J ends were trimmed by 6 bases and 3 bases, with 8 bases remaining between them. CDR3 region: CASRDSYTGELFF. Here the CDR3 DNA reads TGTGCCAGCAGGGACAGCTACACCGGGGAGCTGTTTTTT. Variable domain in full (rest from reference TRBV25-1 and TRBJ2-2): EADIYQTPRYLVIGTGKKITLECSQTMGHDKMYWYQQDPGMELHLIHYSYGVNSTEKGDLSSESTVSRIRTEHFPLTLESARPSHTSQYLCASRDSYTGELFFGEGSRLTVL.

The table lists this clone with a few counts. This rearrangement joins TRBV7-6 to TRBJ2-7; D is unclear. Germline V gene data show CDR1 as SGHVS and CDR2 as FNYEAQ. CDR3 length: 15 amino acids. V gave up 1 base and J gave up 7 bases, with 17 bases separating them. The CDR3: CASSLGTTGSGEQYF. CDR3 bases: TGTGCCAGCAGCTTAGGGACGACCGGTAGTGGGGAGCAGTACTTC. Full variable domain (rest looked up from reference TRBV7-6 and TRBJ2-7): GAGVSQSPRYKVTKRGQDVALRCDPISGHVSLYWYRQALGQGPEFLTYFNYEAQQDKSGLPNDRFSAERPEGSISTLTIQRTEQRDSAMYRCASSLGTTGSGEQYFGPGTRLTVT.

V gene TRBV5-1 combines with J gene TRBJ2-1, with D perhaps being TRBD1 or TRBD2 (5 bases each). This CDR3 is built from 13 residues. Germline loops: CDR1 SGHRS, CDR2 YFSETQ. V was cut by 1 base and J by 8 bases, with 10 bases left in between. The CDR3 loop reads CASSLLAGHEQFF. CDR3 nucleotide sequence: TGCGCCAGCAGCTTGCTAGCAGGGCATGAGCAGTTCTTC.

This chain joins TRBV5-1 and TRBJ2-5; 9 bases are shared with TRBD1. The CDR3 is made up of 15 amino acids. V was pared by 0 bases and J by 4 bases, with 4 bases of the junction left unmatched. CDR1 SGHRS and CDR2 YFSETQ come from the germline V gene. In DNA form, the CDR3 reads TGCGCCAGCAGCTTGGAGGGACAGGGACGAGAGACCCAGTACTTC. This translates into CASSLEGQGRETQYF.

The chain recombines TRBV5-8 with TRBJ1-2; TRBD1 is a possible D gene (5 bases). Between the trimmed V and J ends, which lost 5 bases and 6 bases, there was a span of 20 bases. Germline CDR1 and CDR2: SGHTS and YDEGEE. This CDR3 region has 15 residues. Here the CDR3 DNA reads TGTGCCAGCAGATACATAGTGACAGTTCTCCATGGCTACACCTTC. Its translation is CASRYIVTVLHGYTF.

The chain employs TRBV28 and TRBJ2-7, with 11 bases aligning to TRBD2. Germline V gives CDR1 MDHEN, CDR2 SYDVKM. Losses at the gene ends were 5 bases for V and 5 bases for J; bases not matched to a gene: 8. The CDR3 runs to 15 residues. The CDR3 loop is CASSPSGSGRDEQYF. The CDR3 bases are TGTGCCAGCAGTCCCTCGGGTAGCGGGAGGGACGAGCAGTACTTC.

This clone was counted between two and nine times. The chain couples TRBV18 to TRBJ2-1; 12 bases map to TRBD2. CDR3 length equals 15 residues. CDR1 and CDR2 (germline): KGHSH, LQKENI. With 6 bases clipped from V and 4 bases from J, the junction kept 4 bases outside the gene matches. DNA for the CDR3: TGTGCCAGCTCGCAAACTAGCGGGGGGTACAATGAGCAGTTCTTC. It codes for CASSQTSGGYNEQFF.

The rearrangement uses TRBV11-3 and TRBJ2-5, with TRBD1 as a possible D gene (6 bases). V dropped 6 bases and J dropped 5 bases, with 13 bases sitting between them. In germline, CDR1 is SGHNT, CDR2 YENEEA. CDR3 length equals 13 residues. This CDR3 is CASRGKGEETQYF. CDR3 in DNA: TGTGCCAGCAGGGGGAAGGGGGAGGAGACCCAGTACTTC.

V and J are TRBV28 and TRBJ1-2, with D perhaps TRBD1 (6 bases). The CDR3 contains 13 residues. Germline assignment: CDR1 MDHEN and CDR2 SYDVKM. Trimming pared 6 bases from V and 4 bases from J, leaving 12 bases between. The CDR3 nucleotides are TGTGCCAGCAGGATAACAGGGACCTATGGCTACACCTTC. This translates into CASRITGTYGYTF.

This clone was recorded once. The chain employs TRBV5-1 and TRBJ2-2; D is uncertain. Trimming shortened V by 0 bases and J by 0 bases, and 6 bases separated the two germline ends. The length of the CDR3 is 15 residues. Germline CDR1 reads SGHRS; CDR2 reads YFSETQ. This CDR3 reads CASSLVQTNTGELFF. CDR3 coding DNA: TGCGCCAGCAGCTTGGTACAAACGAACACCGGGGAGCTGTTTTTT. Using reference TRBV5-1 and TRBJ2-2 for the parts outside the CDR3, the full variable domain is KAGVTQTPRYLIKTRGQQVTLSCSPISGHRSVSWYQQTPGQGLQFLFEYFSETQRNKGNFPGRFSGRQFSNSRSEMNVSTLELGDSALYLCASSLVQTNTGELFFGEGSRLTVL.

The chain links TRBV19 to TRBJ2-2; 12 nucleotides align to TRBD2. Germline trimming cut 6 bases from V and 4 bases from J; bases unmatched to any gene: 9. The length of the CDR3 is 17 residues. The germline gives CDR1 LNHDA, CDR2 SQIVND (reference sequence). CDR3 sequence reads: CASSRTLAGGGTGELFF. In DNA, the CDR3 is TGTGCCAGTAGCCGCACCCTAGCGGGGGGGGGCACCGGGGAGCTGTTTTTT.

The rearrangement joins TRBV18 to TRBJ1-1; no clear D gene. There are 14 residues in the CDR3. CDR1 and CDR2 from the germline V gene are KGHSH and LQKENI. V was shortened by 3 bases and J by 0 bases, with 8 bases between the two germline ends. The CDR3 spells CASSPAVMNTEAFF. The CDR3 region has the DNA TGTGCCAGCTCACCGGCAGTTATGAACACTGAAGCTTTCTTT.

This clone was seen only a few times. The chain employs TRBV19 and TRBJ2-7; possibly TRBD1 for D (5 bases). CDR3 size: 13 residues. The germline V and J ends were trimmed by 3 bases and 6 bases, with 12 bases remaining between them. CDR1 and CDR2 (germline): LNHDA, SQIVND (reference sequence). The CDR3 bases are TGTGCCAGTAGTATCCAGGGTTCCCGCGAGCAGTACTTC. Encoded protein: CASSIQGSREQYF.

This clone was recorded once. The V and J genes are TRBV9 and TRBJ2-1; 10 bases align to TRBD2. Germline loops: CDR1 SGDLS, CDR2 YYNGEE. CDR3 length: 15 amino acids. J was trimmed by 4 bases and V by 4 bases; bases with no gene match: 5. CDR3 loop: CASSRTSGKYNEQFF. The CDR3 nucleotides are TGTGCCAGCAGCCGCACTAGCGGGAAGTACAATGAGCAGTTCTTC.

The chain couples TRBV7-8 to TRBJ2-2; 9 bases map to TRBD2. The CDR3 contains 15 residues. The germline CDR1 and CDR2 sequences are SGHVS and FQNEAQ. J was trimmed by 4 bases and V by 7 bases; bases with no gene match: 7. The CDR3 is CASITGLASTGELFF. The CDR3 DNA reads TGTGCCAGCATCACTGGACTAGCGAGCACCGGGGAGCTGTTTTTT.

This clone was observed a single time. The V call is TRBV5-1, the J call TRBJ2-1; a weak D match, TRBD2 (7 bases). V lost 4 bases to trimming and J lost 8 bases, with 16 bases between them. This CDR3 region has 14 residues. Germline V gives CDR1 SGHRS, CDR2 YFSETQ. The CDR3 DNA reads TGCGCCAGCAGCCGGTGGGGGGCGGGAGATGAGCAGTTCTTC. Protein sequence: CASSRWGAGDEQFF.

The genes are TRBV27 and TRBJ2-7; D is possibly TRBD1 (8 bases). The CDR3 has 15 residues. V lost 5 bases, J lost 3 bases, and 17 bases lay in between. CDR1 and CDR2 from the germline V gene are MNHEY and SMNVEV (reference sequence). In DNA, the CDR3 is TGTGCCAGCAGTCGCTACAGGGGGGGCAACTACGAGCAGTACTTC. Encoded protein: CASSRYRGGNYEQYF.

The J gene is TRBJ1-1, the V gene TRBV18, with a tentative D call TRBD1 (5 bases). Germline V gene sequence: CDR1 KGHSH, CDR2 LQKENI. V dropped 6 bases and J dropped 3 bases, with 17 bases sitting between them. This CDR3 spans 15 amino acids. Here the CDR3 DNA reads TGTGCCAGCTCCCAAACAGAGGGGACGGACACTGAAGCTTTCTTT. Translation gives CASSQTEGTDTEAFF.

This clone was counted only a few times. This sequence joins TRBV2 and TRBJ2-7, with a tentative D call TRBD2 (6 bases). The CDR3 is 14 amino acids. Germline V lookup: CDR1 SNHLY, CDR2 FYNNEI. V gave up 3 bases and J gave up 7 bases, with 16 bases separating them. As DNA, the CDR3 is TGTGCCAGCAGTGATAGCGGCGGTTCGAGGGAGCAGTACTTC. Amino acids: CASSDSGGSREQYF.

The V gene is TRBV5-1, the J gene TRBJ2-5, with 7 positions matching TRBD1. V shed 0 bases, J shed 3 bases, and the junction held 8 bases outside the gene matches. CDR1 is SGHRS and CDR2 is YFSETQ in the germline V gene. This CDR3 is built from 16 residues. The CDR3 is CASSLEGRGSKETQYF. CDR3 sequence (DNA): TGCGCCAGCAGCTTGGAGGGCAGGGGGTCCAAAGAGACCCAGTACTTC.

The CDR3 reads CASNQGGRNYGYTF. CDR3 sequence (DNA): TGTGCCAGCAACCAGGGGGGGCGCAACTATGGCTACACCTTC. The chain is built from TRBV5-4 and TRBJ1-2; 7 nucleotides line up with TRBD1. Per germline, CDR1 SGHNT and CDR2 YYREEE (reference sequence). The CDR3 has 14 residues. The ends lost 6 bases at V and 2 bases at J; junction bases unmatched: 7.

The V call is TRBV11-2, the J call TRBJ2-7, with D possibly being TRBD1 (6 bases). Trimming took off 5 bases at V and 8 bases at J, with 22 bases between the two ends. Germline loops: CDR1 SGHAT, CDR2 FQNNGV. The CDR3 spans 15 residues. The CDR3 reads CASSPAGTTITKQYF. The DNA for the CDR3 is TGTGCCAGCAGCCCCGCCGGGACAACTATTACGAAGCAGTACTTC. The whole variable domain, remainder taken from reference TRBV11-2 and TRBJ2-7, is EAGVAQSPRYKIIEKRQSVAFWCNPISGHATLYWYQQILGQGPKLLIQFQNNGVVDDSQLPKDRFSAERLKGVDSTLKIQPAKLEDSAVYLCASSPAGTTITKQYFGPGTRLTVT.

The chain couples TRBV5-6 to TRBJ2-2, with 7 bases that match TRBD1. Germline-derived CDR1 and CDR2 are SGHDT and YYEEEE. V lost 4 bases to trimming and J lost 4 bases; unmatched junction nucleotides: 10. The CDR3 is 16 amino acids. CDR3 amino acids: CASSPIQGRVTGELFF. CDR3 nucleotide sequence: TGTGCCAGCAGCCCGATACAGGGGCGCGTCACCGGGGAGCTGTTTTTT.

The V gene is TRBV9, the J gene TRBJ1-2; 9 positions agree with TRBD1. CDR1 SGDLS and CDR2 YYNGEE come from the germline V gene. The CDR3 runs to 16 residues. V was pared by 4 bases and J by 4 bases, with 11 bases of the junction left unmatched. This CDR3 reads CASSSSPDRGTYGYTF. DNA of the CDR3: TGTGCCAGCAGCTCAAGCCCAGACAGGGGGACCTATGGCTACACCTTC.

The rearrangement links TRBV10-3 to TRBJ1-2; D is undetermined. V was clipped by 3 bases and J by 2 bases, with 10 bases between them. CDR1 is ENHRY, CDR2 SYGVKD, per germline. The CDR3 loop spans 14 amino acids. The CDR3 region has the DNA TGTGCCATCAGTGACCCGACAAGAAACTATGGCTACACCTTC. Translating it yields CAISDPTRNYGYTF.

This clone was observed a single time. The chain has TRBV19 and TRBJ1-2; D is unresolved. The CDR3 spans 17 residues. The V end lost 5 bases, the J end lost 3 bases, and 22 bases lay between the germline ends. CDR1 LNHDA and CDR2 SQIVND come from the germline V gene (reference sequence). CDR3 loop: CASSLRGMVRRYYGYTF. The CDR3 DNA reads as TGTGCCAGTAGTTTGCGGGGAATGGTCAGGAGATACTATGGCTACACCTTC.

This chain links TRBV15 with TRBJ1-3, with D perhaps TRBD1 (5 bases). With 4 bases removed from V and 3 bases from J, the gap between germline ends came to 10 bases. CDR3 length: 14 residues. Germline V CDR1 and CDR2: LNHNV, YYDKDF (reference sequence). In DNA form, the CDR3 reads TGTGCCACCAGCATATTGGGGGTTGGAAACACCATATATTTT. This translates into CATSILGVGNTIYF.

V usage is TRBV19 and J usage is TRBJ1-2; D not resolved. CDR1 and CDR2 (germline): LNHDA, SQIVND (reference sequence). This CDR3 is built from 14 residues. Trimming removed 6 bases at V and 4 bases at J, with 15 bases between. The CDR3 sequence: CASSPTEAVYGYTF. The CDR3 DNA reads as TGTGCCAGTAGCCCAACCGAGGCAGTCTATGGCTACACCTTC.

The table lists this clone with a few counts. The chain combines TRBV3-2 with TRBJ2-1. TRBV3-2 is an annotated pseudogene. The CDR3 has 9 residues. DNA for the CDR3: TGTGCCAGCAGCCCCGAGCAGTTCTTC. Its translation is CASSPEQFF.